The sequence of this TCR beta chain was determined in a study of blood T cell repertoires in COVID-19. On the study more broadly: Specimens from acute and convalescent COVID-19 originated in the United States, Italy and Spain.

Methods used by the authors: Estimation of nucleated cell counts was performed using reference gene primer amplification. TCRdb's table, derived via immunoSEQ multiplex PCR, lists solely in-frame clones and lacks some. The D gene and trimming were derived from the DNA, and the V and J assignments and clone size from that table. The sample includes fewer than 650,000 clones, 85% to 90% of them seen just once. V dropped 0 bases and J dropped 5 bases, with 13 bases sitting between them. The CDR3 contains 14 residues. Per the germline V gene, CDR1 is SQVTM and CDR2 is ANQGSEA. Seattle researchers signed up patients amid active infection and tracked them longitudinally.

The source material was peripheral blood. This sequence was found in a woman between 50 and 59 years old with COVID-19, enrolled during active disease. The J gene is TRBJ1-1, the V gene TRBV29-1; possible D gene TRBD1, 5 bases. The CDR3 region is CSVEDRSKGTEAFF. The CDR3 DNA reads as TGCAGCGTTGAAGATCGGTCAAAGGGGACTGAAGCTTTCTTT.